Listed below are T cell receptor beta chains from one sample, sequenced in a study of immune heterogeneity within non-small cell lung tumors. MiXCR, run by TCRdb on the multiplex PCR reads, gives a single entry per CDR3 protein. The sample includes nearly 15,000 distinct CDR3 sequences, over 25% seen only once; the top ten take around 15%. The sequenced sample was lung tumor tissue. These receptors were obtained from a woman between 50 and 59 years old with non-small cell lung cancer. CDR3s include the opening cysteine and the closing phenylalanine or tryptophan. Clone size is shown for a subset of rows, as once, few, many or a class of expanded clone.

V	J	length	size	CDR3
TRBV11-2	TRBJ2-7	12	few	CASSFHDYEQYF
TRBV6-1	TRBJ2-7	12	medium-sized	CATGNFGYEQYF
TRBV7-9	TRBJ2-1	18	few	CASSSGTSGDVSYNEQFF
TRBV10-3	TRBJ2-3	16	NA	CAISEPGTQVGDTQYF
TRBV28	TRBJ1-2	14	many	CASSLGRWDYGYTF
TRBV11-1	TRBJ2-5	15	many	CASSPRTDPRETQYF
TRBV6-6	TRBJ2-5	13	many	CASSYYGQETQYF
TRBV28	TRBJ1-2	12	NA	CASSWGDKGYTF
TRBV7-6	TRBJ2-5	15	few	CASSLASGGWETQYF
TRBV5-6	TRBJ2-3	15	NA	CASSPSGGAGIAQYF
TRBV4-1	TRBJ1-2	17	NA	CASSPGLKTNPIYGYTF
TRBV28	TRBJ1-2	15	NA	CASRPPGQGARGYTF
TRBV6-1	TRBJ1-6	15	NA	CASRLDGGGNSPLHF
TRBV28	TRBJ1-5	14	medium-sized	CASSFIPANQPQHF
TRBV20-1	TRBJ1-2	13	NA	CSARSQGALDYTF
TRBV18	TRBJ2-5	13	NA	CASSLTQKETQYF
TRBV12-3/TRBV12-4	TRBJ2-7	15	few	CASSPTTSGAYEQYF
TRBV20-1	TRBJ2-5	16	NA	CSASPGLAGAQETQYF
TRBV9	TRBJ2-6	15	few	CASKGGVSGANVLTF
TRBV6-2/TRBV6-3	TRBJ2-5	18	NA	CASSVLDWGGRSGETQYF
TRBV10-2	TRBJ2-5	15	many	CASSETSGSSETQYF
TRBV6-5	TRBJ1-1	12	NA	CASSYGDGVAFF
TRBV5-1	TRBJ1-6	16	many	CASSPQTPAYNSPLHF
TRBV6-1	TRBJ2-7	17	many	CASSAHLTSGSSYEQYF
TRBV20-1	TRBJ1-1	13	many	CSARGDRESGAFF
TRBV12-3/TRBV12-4	TRBJ2-7	13	many	CASSLGPPYEQYF
TRBV20-1	TRBJ1-1	13	many	CSASGGLNTEAFF
TRBV18	TRBJ2-5	13	many	CASQFGGGETQYF
TRBV7-2	TRBJ2-1	11	many	CASSNLNEQFF
TRBV12-3/TRBV12-4	TRBJ1-1	14	NA	CASSLEQGAREAFF
TRBV29-1	TRBJ1-1	11	NA	CSGTQITEAFF
TRBV18	TRBJ1-2	16	few	CASSSQPMDGNYGYTF
TRBV5-6	TRBJ2-2	12	NA	CASSESLGELFF
TRBV27	TRBJ2-3	14	many	CASSPGTRLDTQYF
TRBV5-1	TRBJ2-3	18	once	CASSFFGNRGMSTDTQYF
TRBV27	TRBJ2-1	18	many	CASTQRKPGLAANNEQFF
TRBV20-1	TRBJ1-1	13	many	CSARNQVNTEAFF
TRBV12-3/TRBV12-4	TRBJ2-2	14	many	CASSLEENTGELFF
TRBV27	TRBJ2-3	16	NA	CASSSLAGGAPGTQYF
TRBV12-3/TRBV12-4	TRBJ1-1	14	medium-sized	CASSFTGMNTEAFF
TRBV7-9	TRBJ2-7	13	many	CASSPDYQYEQYF
TRBV20-1	TRBJ2-5	15	few	CSVARGGGIQETQYF
TRBV5-1	TRBJ2-1	13	medium-sized	CASSLESWNEQFF
TRBV6-1	TRBJ1-3	13	few	CACRGGWGNTIYF
TRBV2	TRBJ2-3	13	NA	CASRVGGTDTQYF